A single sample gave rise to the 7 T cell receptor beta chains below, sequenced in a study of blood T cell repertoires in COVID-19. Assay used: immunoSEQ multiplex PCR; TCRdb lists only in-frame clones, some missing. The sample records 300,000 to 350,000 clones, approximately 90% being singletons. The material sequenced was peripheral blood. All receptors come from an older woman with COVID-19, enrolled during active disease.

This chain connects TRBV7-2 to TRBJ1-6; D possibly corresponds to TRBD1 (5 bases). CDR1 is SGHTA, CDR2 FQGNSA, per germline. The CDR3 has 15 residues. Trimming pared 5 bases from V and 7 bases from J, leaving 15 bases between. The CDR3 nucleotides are TGTGCCAGCAGCCAGGAGGGGACCTCCAATTCACCCCTCCACTTT. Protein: CASSQEGTSNSPLHF.

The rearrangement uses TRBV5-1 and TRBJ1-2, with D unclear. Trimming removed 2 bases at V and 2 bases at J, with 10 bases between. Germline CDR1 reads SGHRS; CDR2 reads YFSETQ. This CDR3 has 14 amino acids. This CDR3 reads CASSFSKENYGYTF. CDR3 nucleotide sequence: TGCGCCAGCAGCTTTTCAAAGGAGAACTATGGCTACACCTTC.

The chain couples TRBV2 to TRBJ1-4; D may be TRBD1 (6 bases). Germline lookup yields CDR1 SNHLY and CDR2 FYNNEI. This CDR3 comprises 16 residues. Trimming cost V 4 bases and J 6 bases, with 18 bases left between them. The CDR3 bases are TGTGCCAGCAGTGGACACAGGGCTTCCTCGGATGAAAAACTGTTTTTT. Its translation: CASSGHRASSDEKLFF. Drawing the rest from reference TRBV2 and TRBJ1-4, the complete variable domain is EPEVTQTPSHQVTQMGQEVILRCVPISNHLYFYWYRQILGQKVEFLVSFYNNEISEKSEIFDDQFSVERPDGSNFTLKIRSTKLEDSAMYFCASSGHRASSDEKLFFGSGTQLSVL.

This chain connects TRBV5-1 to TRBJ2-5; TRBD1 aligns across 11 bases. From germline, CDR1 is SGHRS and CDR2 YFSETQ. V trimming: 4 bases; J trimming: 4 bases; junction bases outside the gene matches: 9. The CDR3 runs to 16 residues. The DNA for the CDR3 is TGCGCCAGCAGCCGAATGGGGACAGGGGGTGTAGAGACCCAGTACTTC. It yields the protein CASSRMGTGGVETQYF. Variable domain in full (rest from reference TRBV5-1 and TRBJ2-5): KAGVTQTPRYLIKTRGQQVTLSCSPISGHRSVSWYQQTPGQGLQFLFEYFSETQRNKGNFPGRFSGRQFSNSRSEMNVSTLELGDSALYLCASSRMGTGGVETQYFGPGTRLLVL.

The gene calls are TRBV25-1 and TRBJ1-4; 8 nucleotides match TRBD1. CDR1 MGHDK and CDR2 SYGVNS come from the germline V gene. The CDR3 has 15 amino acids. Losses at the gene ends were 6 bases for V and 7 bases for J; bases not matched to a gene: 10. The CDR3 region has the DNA TGTGCCAGCAGGCCAGACAGGGGCGGAATTGAAAAACTGTTTTTT. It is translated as CASRPDRGGIEKLFF.

The CDR3 reads CASSLSQGQIRSKLFF. The DNA for the CDR3 is TGTGCCAGCAGTTTATCCCAGGGACAGATTAGAAGTAAACTGTTTTTT. The V and J genes are TRBV28 and TRBJ1-4; 7 nucleotides match TRBD1. This CDR3 contains 16 residues. CDR1 and CDR2 (germline): MDHEN, SYDVKM. J lost 11 bases, V lost 1 base, and 13 bases had no gene match.

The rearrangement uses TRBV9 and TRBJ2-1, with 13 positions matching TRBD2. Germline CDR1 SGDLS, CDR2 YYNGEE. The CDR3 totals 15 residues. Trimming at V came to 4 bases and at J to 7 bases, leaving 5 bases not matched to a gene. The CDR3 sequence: CASSPRTSGGNEQFF. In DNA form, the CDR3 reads TGTGCCAGCAGCCCCCGGACTAGCGGGGGAAATGAGCAGTTCTTC.